The TCR beta chain described here comes from a study of blood T cells in healthy people across ages. Study-level points and caveats: For the donors, CMV status was unknown and possibly confounded expanded clonotype changes.

This clonotype occurred a few times. The antigen is unknown. From germline, CDR1 is SNHLY and CDR2 FYNNEI. Trimming stripped 5 bases from V and 2 bases from J, with 9 bases between. The CDR3 has 13 residues. Together with a sample-barcoded 5' primer, a J-beta primer mix was included in a second PCR lasting roughly 6 to 12 cycles. TCRdb used MiXCR to reprocess the 5' RACE reads, holding one entry per CDR3 protein. Of hundreds of thousands of distinct CDR3 sequences detected, roughly 60% appear once; the ten largest clones hold approximately 21%. This chain uses TRBV2 with TRBJ2-5; weak D call: TRBD2 (5 bases). Sequencing input: blood. This clonotype was sampled from a man aged 30-40 years in good health. This chain's CDR3 is CASSWTLQETQYF. CDR3 bases: TGTGCCAGCAGTTGGACTTTACAAGAGACCCAGTACTTC.